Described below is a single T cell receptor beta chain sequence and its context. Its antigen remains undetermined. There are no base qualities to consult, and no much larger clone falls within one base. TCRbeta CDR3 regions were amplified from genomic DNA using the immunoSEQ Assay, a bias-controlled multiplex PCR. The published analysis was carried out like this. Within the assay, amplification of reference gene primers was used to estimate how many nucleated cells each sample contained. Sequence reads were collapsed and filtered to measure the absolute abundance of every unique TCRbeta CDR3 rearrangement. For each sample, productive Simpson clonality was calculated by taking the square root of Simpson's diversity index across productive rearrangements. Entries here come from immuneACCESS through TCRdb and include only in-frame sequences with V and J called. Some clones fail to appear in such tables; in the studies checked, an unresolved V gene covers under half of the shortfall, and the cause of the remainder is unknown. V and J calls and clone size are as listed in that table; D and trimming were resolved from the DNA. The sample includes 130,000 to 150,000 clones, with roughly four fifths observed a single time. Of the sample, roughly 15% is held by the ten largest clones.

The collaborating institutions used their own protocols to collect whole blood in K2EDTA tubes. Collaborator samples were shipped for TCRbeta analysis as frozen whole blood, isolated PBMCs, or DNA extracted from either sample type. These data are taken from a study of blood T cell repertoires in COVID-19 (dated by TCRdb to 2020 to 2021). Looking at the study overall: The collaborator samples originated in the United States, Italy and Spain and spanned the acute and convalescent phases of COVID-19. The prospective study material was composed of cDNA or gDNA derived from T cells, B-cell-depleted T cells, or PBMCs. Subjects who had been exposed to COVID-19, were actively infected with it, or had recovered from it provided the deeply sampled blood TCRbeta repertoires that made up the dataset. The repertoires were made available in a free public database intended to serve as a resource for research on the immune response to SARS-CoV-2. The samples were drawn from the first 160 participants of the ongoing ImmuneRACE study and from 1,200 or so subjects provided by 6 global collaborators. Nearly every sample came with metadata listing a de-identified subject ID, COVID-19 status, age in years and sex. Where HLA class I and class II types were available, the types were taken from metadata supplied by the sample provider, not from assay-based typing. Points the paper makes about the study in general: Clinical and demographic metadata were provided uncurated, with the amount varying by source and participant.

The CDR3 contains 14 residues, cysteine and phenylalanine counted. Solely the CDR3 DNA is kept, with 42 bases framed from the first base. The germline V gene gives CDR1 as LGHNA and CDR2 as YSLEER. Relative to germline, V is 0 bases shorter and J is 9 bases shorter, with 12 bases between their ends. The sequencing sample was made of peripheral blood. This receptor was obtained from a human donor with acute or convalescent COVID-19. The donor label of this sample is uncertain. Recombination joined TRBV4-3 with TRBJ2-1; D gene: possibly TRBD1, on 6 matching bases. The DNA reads TGCGCCAGCAGCCAAGAAACAGGGATTAGTGAGCAGTTCTTC. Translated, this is CASSQETGISEQFF.